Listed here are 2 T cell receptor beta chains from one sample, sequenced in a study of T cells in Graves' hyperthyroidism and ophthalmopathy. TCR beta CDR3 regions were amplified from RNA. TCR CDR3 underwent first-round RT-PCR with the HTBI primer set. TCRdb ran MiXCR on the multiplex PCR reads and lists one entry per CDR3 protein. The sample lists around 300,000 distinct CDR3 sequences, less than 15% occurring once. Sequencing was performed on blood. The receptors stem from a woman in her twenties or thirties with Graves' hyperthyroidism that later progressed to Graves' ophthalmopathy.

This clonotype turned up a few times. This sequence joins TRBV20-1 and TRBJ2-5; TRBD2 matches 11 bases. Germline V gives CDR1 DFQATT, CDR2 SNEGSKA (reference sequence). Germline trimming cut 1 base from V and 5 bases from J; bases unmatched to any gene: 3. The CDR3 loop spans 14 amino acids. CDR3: CSARGLAGPETQYF. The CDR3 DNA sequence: TGCAGTGCTAGAGGACTAGCGGGACCGGAGACCCAGTACTTC.

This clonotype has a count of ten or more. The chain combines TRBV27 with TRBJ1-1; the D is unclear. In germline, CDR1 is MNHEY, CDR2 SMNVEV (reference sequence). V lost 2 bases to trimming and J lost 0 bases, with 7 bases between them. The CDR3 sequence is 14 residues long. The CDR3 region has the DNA TGTGCCAGCAGTTTAGTCGGGATGAACACTGAAGCTTTCTTT. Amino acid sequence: CASSLVGMNTEAFF.